This T cell receptor beta chain was sequenced in a study of T cells in Graves' hyperthyroidism and ophthalmopathy. Study-wide results and limits: By a 13 V-J model, ophthalmopathy was set apart from stable hyperthyroidism.

With 5 bases removed from V and 0 bases from J, the gap between germline ends came to 7 bases. The CDR3 length is 14 residues. Germline lookup yields CDR1 LGHDT and CDR2 YNNKEL (reference sequence). As regards this clonotype: What it recognizes is unknown.

Individuals with ophthalmopathy presented a Clinical Activity Score of at least 3, a NOSPECS grade of at least 4 and a duration under 3 months. Criteria for exclusion of patients were uncontrolled infection, other autoimmune disease, pregnancy or lactation. Diagnostic decisions used clinical symptoms, serum thyroxine and TRAb, thyroid ultrasound and orbital computed tomography. Amplification targeted TCR beta CDR3 regions from RNA transcripts. Initially, a first-round RT-PCR of the TCR CDR3 employed the HTBI primer set. TCRdb used MiXCR to reprocess the multiplex PCR reads, holding one entry per CDR3 protein. The sample carries some 650,000 distinct CDR3 sequences, about a sixth recorded once.

Sequencing was done on a sample of blood. The clonotype comes from a woman between 40 and 55 years old with Graves' ophthalmopathy. The chain carries TRBV3-1 and TRBJ1-4; D unresolved. DNA of the CDR3: TGTGCCAGCAGCAACAGAGCAACTAATGAAAAACTGTTTTTT. This encodes CASSNRATNEKLFF.